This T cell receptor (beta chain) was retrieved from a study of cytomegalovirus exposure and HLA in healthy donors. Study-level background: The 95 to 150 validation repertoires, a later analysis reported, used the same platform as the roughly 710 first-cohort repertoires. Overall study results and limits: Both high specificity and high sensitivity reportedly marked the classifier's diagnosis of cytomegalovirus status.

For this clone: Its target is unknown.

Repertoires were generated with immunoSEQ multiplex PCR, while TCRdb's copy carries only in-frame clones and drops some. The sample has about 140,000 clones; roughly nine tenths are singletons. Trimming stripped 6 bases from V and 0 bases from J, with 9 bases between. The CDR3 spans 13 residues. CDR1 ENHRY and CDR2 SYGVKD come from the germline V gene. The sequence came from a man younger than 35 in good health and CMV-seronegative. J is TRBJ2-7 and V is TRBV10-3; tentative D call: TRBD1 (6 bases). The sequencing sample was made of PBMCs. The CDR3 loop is CAISLTGSYEQYF. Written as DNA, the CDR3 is TGTGCCATCAGCTTGACAGGCTCCTACGAGCAGTACTTC.